This T cell receptor beta chain was profiled in a study of blood T cell repertoires in COVID-19. Overall study context: Acute and convalescent COVID-19 samples came from the United States, Italy and Spain. PBMCs, B-cell-depleted T cells, or T cells provided the cDNA or gDNA that made up the material.

Methods used by the authors: Quantification of nucleated cells was approximated via reference gene primer amplification. Sequencing used immunoSEQ multiplex PCR; TCRdb keeps in-frame clones, though not all of them. That table is the source of V, J and clone size, and D and trimming were worked out from the DNA. The table shows about 220,000 clones, with approximately 80% occurring only once. Trimming removed 2 bases from V and 4 bases from J, with 12 bases in between. The CDR3 has 15 residues. Looked up from germline, CDR1 is SGHTA and CDR2 is FQGNSA. This chain joins TRBV7-2 and TRBJ1-3; weak D call: TRBD1 (6 bases). Source material: peripheral blood. This TCR was sampled from a human donor in a cohort sampled during active COVID-19. CDR3 sequence reads: CASSLSHRAGNTIYF. CDR3 DNA: TGTGCCAGCAGCTTATCCCACAGGGCCGGAAACACCATATATTTT.